This record covers a single TCR beta chain. Antigen unknown. Germline CDR1 KGHSH, CDR2 LQKENI. V shed 6 bases and J 8 bases; nucleotides not matched to a gene: 8. The CDR3 is 15 amino acids. These data belong to a study of cytomegalovirus exposure and HLA in healthy donors. PCR used 60 Vbeta primers and 13 Jbeta primers. Produced via immunoSEQ multiplex PCR; TCRdb's table is partial and in-frame only. The sample records tens of thousands of clones, about 75% being singletons. Regarding the study as a whole: An analysis was carried out at a later point. It showed that HLA-associated TCR beta chains were more clonally expanded than equally common non-associated chains.

The sequence was collected from a man between 18 and 35 years old in good health and CMV-seronegative. Sequenced material: PBMCs. The J gene is TRBJ2-1, the V gene TRBV18; 12 nucleotides align to TRBD1. This CDR3 reads CASSLGTGGADEQFF. CDR3 nucleotides: TGTGCCAGCTCGCTCGGGACAGGGGGCGCGGATGAGCAGTTCTTC.